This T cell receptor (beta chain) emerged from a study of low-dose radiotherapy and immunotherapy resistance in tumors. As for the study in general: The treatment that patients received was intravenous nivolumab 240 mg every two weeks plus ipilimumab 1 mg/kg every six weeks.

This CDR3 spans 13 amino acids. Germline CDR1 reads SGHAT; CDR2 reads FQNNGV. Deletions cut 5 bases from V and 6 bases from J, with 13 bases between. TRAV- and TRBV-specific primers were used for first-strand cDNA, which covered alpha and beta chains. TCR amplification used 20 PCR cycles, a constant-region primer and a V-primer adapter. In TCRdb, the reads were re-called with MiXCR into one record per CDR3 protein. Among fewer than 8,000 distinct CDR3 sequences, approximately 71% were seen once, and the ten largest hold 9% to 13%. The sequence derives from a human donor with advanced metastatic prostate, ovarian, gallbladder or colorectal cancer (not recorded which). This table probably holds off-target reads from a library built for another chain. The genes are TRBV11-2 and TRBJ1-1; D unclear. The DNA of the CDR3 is TGTGCCAGCAGCCCGCCGGGCGAAGCTGAAGCTTTCTTT. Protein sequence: CASSPPGEAEAFF.